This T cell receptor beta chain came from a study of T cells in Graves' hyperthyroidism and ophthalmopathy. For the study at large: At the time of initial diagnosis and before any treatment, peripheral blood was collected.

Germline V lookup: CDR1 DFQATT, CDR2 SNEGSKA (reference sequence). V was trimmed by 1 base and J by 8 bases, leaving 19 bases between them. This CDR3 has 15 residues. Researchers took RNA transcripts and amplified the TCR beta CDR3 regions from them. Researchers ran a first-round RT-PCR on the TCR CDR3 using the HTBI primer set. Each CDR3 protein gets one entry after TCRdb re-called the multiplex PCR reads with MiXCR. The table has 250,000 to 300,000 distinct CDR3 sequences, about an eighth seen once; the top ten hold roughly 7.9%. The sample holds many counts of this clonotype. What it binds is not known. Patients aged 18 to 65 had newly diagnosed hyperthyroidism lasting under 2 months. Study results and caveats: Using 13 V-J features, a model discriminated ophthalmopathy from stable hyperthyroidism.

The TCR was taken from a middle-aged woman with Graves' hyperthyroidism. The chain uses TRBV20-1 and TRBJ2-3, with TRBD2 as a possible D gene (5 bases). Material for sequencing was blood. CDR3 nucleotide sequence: TGCAGTGCTAGAGTCTCTAGCCAGTATGAGGGTACGCAGTATTTT. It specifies CSARVSSQYEGTQYF.